This T cell receptor beta chain was recovered during a study of T cells after yellow fever vaccination (dated by TCRdb to between 2018 and 2020). The study in broad terms: The SMART-Seq v4 Ultra Low Input RNA kit was used to prepare libraries from fractions with low cell numbers. To follow T-cell clones before and after both primary and booster YFV17D yellow fever vaccination, bulk TCR alpha and beta repertoires underwent longitudinal sequencing. Two healthy male donors, one aged 18 to 29 and one aged 30 to 40 years, were included in the cohort. Bulk PBMC replicates and cell subsets were isolated from blood drawn at multiple timepoints before and after both primary and secondary immunization.

This specimen's treatment or condition label, per the study, means: live attenuated yellow fever vaccine strain. At each blood-draw timepoint, two biological replicates of bulk PBMCs were obtained. PBMCs were isolated from peripheral blood using a standard Ficoll-Paque protocol. RNA was extracted with TriZol from bulk PBMCs, CD4 and CD8 fractions, and dextramer-positive and dextramer-negative fractions. In this sample, this clonotype turned up a few times. This receptor's antigen is unknown. No clone much larger than this one lies a single base away; base qualities are absent. TCR cDNA was synthesized by 5'RACE template switching, through which a universal primer site and unique molecular identifiers were introduced. Priming for cDNA synthesis came from both the TCR alpha and TCR beta constant segments. Two PCR steps were used to amplify libraries, with sample barcodes and sequencing adapters being added in the second step. Libraries were sequenced on Illumina HiSeq 2500 (2x100 bp) or NovaSeq (2x150 bp). For the original study's pipeline: MIGEC handled demultiplexing of reads and collapsing into UMI consensus sequences, while MiXCR performed V(D)J alignment. Vaccine-responding clonotypes were identified with edgeR using replicate PBMC samples, with FDR below 0.01 and a log2 fold change above 5 up to day 15 being required. CD4 or CD8 identity was assigned to each bulk clonotype according to whether the clonotype was present at higher abundance in the sequenced CD4 repertoire or the sequenced CD8 repertoire. TCRdb reworked the public reads: Q25 trimming with fastp, MiXCR clone assembly, productive beta chains retained. When rows share a CDR3 protein, they turn into one entry using the most common DNA and genes. The V and J calls follow TCRdb's processing rather than the paper's. A total of about 500,000 distinct CDR3 sequences appear in this sample, roughly a sixth of them only once. The top ten clones comprise roughly 17% of the sample.

Trimming takes 5 bases from V and 1 base from J, and the germline ends sit 14 bases apart. The CDR1 and CDR2 encoded by the germline V gene (reference sequence) are SEHNR and FQNEAQ. The CDR3 numbers 15 residues from cysteine through phenylalanine. Only the CDR3 DNA is retained, 45 bases long and in frame from the first base. The paper's findings and limits, for the study overall: The secondary T-cell response was found to be weaker but faster than the primary response, with a peak reached on day 5 rather than on day 15. Because abundant contaminating clonotypes from the bulk population could be contained in FACS-sorted repertoires, computational filtering was required. The study included only two donors, which limits how far the findings can be generalized. A small share of clonotypes was detected in both CD4 and CD8 compartments, with the overlap likely arising from convergent recombination. After the booster, most of the clones that had expanded following primary vaccination were detected again (just under 97% of CD4 and 80% to 90% of CD8), which suggests that memory was broadly maintained.

Sample: PBMCs, taken 5 days after the first yellow fever vaccination. The rearranged chain carries TRBV7-9 and TRBJ1-2; matching of 6 bases hints at TRBD1 as the D gene. The clonotype originates from a man aged 18 to 29 who received the YFV17D yellow fever vaccine. Here is the DNA: TGTGCCAGCAGCGGACGGGACACCTATAACTATGGCTACACCTTC. Its protein product is CASSGRDTYNYGYTF.